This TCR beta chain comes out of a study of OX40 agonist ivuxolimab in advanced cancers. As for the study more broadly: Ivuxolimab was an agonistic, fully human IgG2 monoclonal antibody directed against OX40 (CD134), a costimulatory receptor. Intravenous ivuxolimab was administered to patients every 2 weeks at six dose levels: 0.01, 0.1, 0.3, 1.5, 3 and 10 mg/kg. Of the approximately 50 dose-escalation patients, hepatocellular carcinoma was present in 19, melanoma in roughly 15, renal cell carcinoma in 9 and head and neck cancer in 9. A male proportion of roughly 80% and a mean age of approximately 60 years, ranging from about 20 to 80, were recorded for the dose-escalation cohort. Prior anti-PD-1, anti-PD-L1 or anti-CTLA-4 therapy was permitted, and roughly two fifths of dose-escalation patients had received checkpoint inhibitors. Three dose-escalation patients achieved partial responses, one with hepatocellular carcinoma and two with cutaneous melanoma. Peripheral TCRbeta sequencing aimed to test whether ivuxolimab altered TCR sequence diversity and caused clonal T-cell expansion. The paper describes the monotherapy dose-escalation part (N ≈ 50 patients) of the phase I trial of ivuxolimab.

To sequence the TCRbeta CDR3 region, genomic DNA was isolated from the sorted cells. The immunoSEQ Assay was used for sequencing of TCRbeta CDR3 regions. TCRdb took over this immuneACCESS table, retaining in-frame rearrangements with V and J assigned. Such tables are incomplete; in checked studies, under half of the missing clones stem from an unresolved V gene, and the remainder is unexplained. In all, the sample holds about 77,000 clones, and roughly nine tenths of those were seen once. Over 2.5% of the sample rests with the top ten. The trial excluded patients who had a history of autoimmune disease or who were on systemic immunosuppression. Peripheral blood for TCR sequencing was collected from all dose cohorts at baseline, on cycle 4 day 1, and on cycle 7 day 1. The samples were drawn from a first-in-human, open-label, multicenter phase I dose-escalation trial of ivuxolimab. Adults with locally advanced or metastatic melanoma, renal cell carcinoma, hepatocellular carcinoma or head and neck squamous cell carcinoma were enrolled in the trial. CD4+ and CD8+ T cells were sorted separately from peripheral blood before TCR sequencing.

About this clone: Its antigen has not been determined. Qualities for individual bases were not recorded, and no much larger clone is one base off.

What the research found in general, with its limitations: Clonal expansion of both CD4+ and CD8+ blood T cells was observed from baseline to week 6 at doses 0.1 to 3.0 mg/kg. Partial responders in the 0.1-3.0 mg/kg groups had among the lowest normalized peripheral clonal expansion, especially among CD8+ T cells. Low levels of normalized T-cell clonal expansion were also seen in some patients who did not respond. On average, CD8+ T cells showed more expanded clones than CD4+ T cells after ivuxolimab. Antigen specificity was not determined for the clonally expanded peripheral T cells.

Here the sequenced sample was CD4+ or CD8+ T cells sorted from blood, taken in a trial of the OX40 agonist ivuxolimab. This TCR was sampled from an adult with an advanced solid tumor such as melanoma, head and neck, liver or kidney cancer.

The sequenced DNA is TGTGCCAGTAGTATACGACCGGGTTTGAACACTGAAGCTTTCTTT. Its coded protein is CASSIRPGLNTEAFF. The chain is made from TRBV19 and TRBJ1-1; the D gene is not confidently resolved. CDR1 and CDR2 are read off the germline V gene (reference sequence) as LNHDA and SQIVND. Including cysteine and phenylalanine, the CDR3 has 15 amino acids. This entry keeps only the CDR3 DNA: 45 bases, framed from base 1. The V end loses 2 bases and the J end loses 0 bases, and a stretch of 10 bases separates them.